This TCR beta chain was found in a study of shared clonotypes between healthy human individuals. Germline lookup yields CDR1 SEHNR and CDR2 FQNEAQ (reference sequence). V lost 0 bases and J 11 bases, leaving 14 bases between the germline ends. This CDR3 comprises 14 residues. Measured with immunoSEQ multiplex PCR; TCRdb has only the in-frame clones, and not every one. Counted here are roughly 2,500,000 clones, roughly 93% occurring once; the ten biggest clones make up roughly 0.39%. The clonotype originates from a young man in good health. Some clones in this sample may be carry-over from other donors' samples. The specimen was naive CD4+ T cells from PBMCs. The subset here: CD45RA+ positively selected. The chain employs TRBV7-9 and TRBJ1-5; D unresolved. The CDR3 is CASSLAGVAEAQHF. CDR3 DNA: TGTGCCAGCAGCTTAGCTGGGGTTGCGGAGGCCCAGCATTTT.